The 22 T cell receptor beta chains presented below share a single source sample, sequenced in a study of blood T cell repertoires in COVID-19. Produced via immunoSEQ multiplex PCR; TCRdb's table is partial and in-frame only. The sample shows approximately 670,000 clones, more than 80% of them seen only once. The specimen was peripheral blood. All receptors derive from a woman aged 18-30 years with acute or convalescent COVID-19.

The J gene is TRBJ2-7, the V gene TRBV6-1; TRBD1 matches at 7 bases. This CDR3 spans 15 amino acids. The junction had 5 bases not matched to a gene; V was cut back by 3 bases and J by 0 bases. Per germline, CDR1 MNHNS and CDR2 SASEGT. For the CDR3, the DNA is TGTGCCAGCAGTGATGCGACAGGGTTCTCCTACGAGCAGTACTTC. This encodes CASSDATGFSYEQYF.

The genes are TRBV30 and TRBJ2-3; 7 bases are shared with TRBD2. V was clipped by 5 bases and J by 4 bases; unmatched bases: 9. The CDR3 is 14 amino acids. Germline lookup yields CDR1 GTSNPN and CDR2 SVGIG (reference sequence). In DNA, the CDR3 is TGTGCCTGGTCCCGGCTAGCGGTTGCAGATACGCAGTATTTT. It encodes CAWSRLAVADTQYF. The full variable domain, with the rest looked up from reference TRBV30 and TRBJ2-3, is SQTIHQWPATLVQPVGSPLSLECTVEGTSNPNLYWYRQAAGRGLQLLFYSVGIGQISSEVPQNLSASRPQDRQFILSSKKLLLSDSGFYLCAWSRLAVADTQYFGPGTRLTVL.

The chain has TRBV5-6 and TRBJ1-2, with a weak D call TRBD1 (5 bases). Germline values: CDR1 SGHDT, CDR2 YYEEEE. V was pared by 1 base and J by 2 bases, with 15 bases between. The CDR3 runs to 16 residues. CDR3 loop: CASSLKTRDRNYGYTF. The CDR3 DNA is TGTGCCAGCAGCTTGAAAACGAGAGACAGAAACTATGGCTACACCTTC.

The gene calls are TRBV5-1 and TRBJ2-6; the match to TRBD2 covers 12 bases. With V trimmed by 0 bases and J by 3 bases, 7 bases remained unmatched. The CDR3 contains 19 residues. Germline values: CDR1 SGHRS, CDR2 YFSETQ. CDR3 sequence (DNA): TGCGCCAGCAGCTTGGGGCTAGCGGGGGGGCTCTTTGGGGCCAACGTCCTGACTTTC. It specifies CASSLGLAGGLFGANVLTF.

The rearrangement joins TRBV10-3 to TRBJ2-7; 8 bases line up with TRBD2. The CDR3 is 14 residues long. Unmatched junction bases numbered 13, after V lost 10 bases and J lost 5 bases. Per germline, CDR1 ENHRY and CDR2 SYGVKD. CDR3 residues: CASTGRGGQDEQYF. The CDR3 DNA reads as TGTGCCAGTACTGGCCGGGGGGGCCAGGACGAGCAGTACTTC.

The V and J genes are TRBV19 and TRBJ2-7; 7 bases agree with TRBD1. Trimming cost V 5 bases and J 0 bases; bases outside gene matches: 7. The CDR3 consists of 15 residues. Per the germline V gene, CDR1 is LNHDA and CDR2 is SQIVND (reference sequence). This CDR3 is CASSLSRDSSYEQYF. DNA for the CDR3: TGTGCCAGTAGTTTGTCCCGGGACAGCTCCTACGAGCAGTACTTC.

The chain combines TRBV7-2 with TRBJ2-5, with 9 bases lining up with TRBD2. The germline gives CDR1 SGHTA, CDR2 FQGNSA. The V and J ends lost 0 bases and 6 bases, in that order; junction bases with no gene match: 2. The CDR3 consists of 14 residues. The CDR3 is CASSLASGGKTQYF. DNA for the CDR3: TGTGCCAGCAGCTTAGCTAGCGGGGGAAAGACCCAGTACTTC.

The gene calls are TRBV11-2 and TRBJ2-1, with TRBD1 matching 9 bases. Unmatched junction bases numbered 6, after V lost 5 bases and J lost 4 bases. Germline values: CDR1 SGHAT, CDR2 FQNNGV. The CDR3 extends over 15 amino acids. The CDR3 is CASSRGTGIYNEQFF. The CDR3, as DNA: TGTGCCAGCAGCAGGGGGACAGGGATATACAATGAGCAGTTCTTC.

This chain links TRBV11-3 with TRBJ1-1; 10 positions agree with TRBD1. Germline V gene data show CDR1 as SGHNT and CDR2 as YENEEA. The trim removed 3 bases at V and 10 bases at J, leaving 8 bases unmatched. The CDR3 contains 14 residues. This CDR3 is CASSLTGGADVAFF. In DNA form, the CDR3 reads TGTGCCAGCAGCTTGACAGGGGGCGCCGATGTAGCTTTCTTT. The full variable domain, rest sourced from reference TRBV11-3 and TRBJ1-1, is EAGVVQSPRYKIIEKKQPVAFWCNPISGHNTLYWYLQNLGQGPELLIRYENEEAVDDSQLPKDRFSAERLKGVDSTLKIQPAELGDSAVYLCASSLTGGADVAFFGQGTRLTVV.

The chain has TRBV6-5 and TRBJ1-5, with D possibly being TRBD1 (5 bases). Germline V CDR1 and CDR2: MNHEY, SVGAGI. CDR3 length: 14 amino acids. Trimming shortened V by 6 bases and J by 3 bases, and 12 bases separated the two germline ends. The CDR3 sequence is CASSARVYNQPQHF. CDR3 sequence (DNA): TGTGCCAGCAGCGCCAGGGTTTACAATCAGCCCCAGCATTTT.

This chain joins TRBV29-1 and TRBJ1-2, with 8 bases aligning to TRBD1. The germline CDR1 and CDR2 sequences are SQVTM and ANQGSEA. After removal of 6 bases from V and 1 base from J, the junction contained 7 bases not matched to a gene. CDR3 length: 14 residues. As DNA, the CDR3 is TGCAGCGTCCCTGGACAGGGAGGTAACTATGGCTACACCTTC. Translated, it gives CSVPGQGGNYGYTF.

This clone was detected only once. The chain couples TRBV4-3 to TRBJ1-1; no firm D call. Germline CDR1 reads LGHNA; CDR2 reads YSLEER. This CDR3 contains 16 residues. Trimming removed 0 bases at V and 4 bases at J, with 15 bases between. The CDR3 nucleotides read TGCGCCAGCAGCCAAGATAGATGGGGTCGGGGCACTGAAGCTTTCTTT. Its protein is CASSQDRWGRGTEAFF.

This clone was seen a few times. The V and J genes are TRBV7-9 and TRBJ2-7, with 7 nucleotides matching TRBD2. Germline CDR1 SEHNR, CDR2 FQNEAQ (reference sequence). J gave up 0 bases and V 5 bases, and 10 bases lay outside the gene matches. The CDR3 is 16 residues long. The CDR3 bases are TGTGCCAGCAGCACCCCTGGCGGGGGTTCCTCCTACGAGCAGTACTTC. This translates into CASSTPGGGSSYEQYF.

This chain connects TRBV5-1 to TRBJ2-7, with a possible D match to TRBD1 (5 bases). Germline V lookup: CDR1 SGHRS, CDR2 YFSETQ. Trimming left V 3 bases short and J 6 bases short, with 10 bases between. The CDR3 length is 12 residues. The CDR3 spells CASSSRQFEQYF. Here the CDR3 DNA reads TGCGCCAGCAGCTCTCGACAGTTCGAGCAGTACTTC.

The chain joins TRBV6-2 or TRBV6-3 to TRBJ2-7; TRBD2 matches 11 bases. CDR3 length: 15 residues. Germline CDR1 MNHEY, CDR2 SVGEGT. V lost 4 bases, J lost 4 bases, and 6 bases stayed unmatched. In nucleotides, the CDR3 is TGTGCCAGCAGTTTAGCGGGGGGGCCCCAGTACGAGCAGTACTTC. It specifies CASSLAGGPQYEQYF.

The rearrangement uses TRBV7-2 and TRBJ1-5; TRBD1 aligns across 9 bases. CDR3 size: 19 residues. V lost 5 bases and J lost 4; bases outside the gene matches: 18. The germline V gene has CDR1 SGHTA and CDR2 FQGNSA. The CDR3 DNA reads as TGTGCCAGCAGCCCCGGGACAGGACAGGGGAAAAGGGCAAATCAGCCCCAGCATTTT. Its translation: CASSPGTGQGKRANQPQHF. The whole variable domain, filled in from reference TRBV7-2 and TRBJ1-5, reads GAGVSQSPSNKVTEKGKDVELRCDPISGHTALYWYRQSLGQGLEFLIYFQGNSAPDKSGLPSDRFSAERTGGSVSTLTIQRTQQEDSAVYLCASSPGTGQGKRANQPQHFGDGTRLSIL.

This clone appeared once. The J gene is TRBJ2-7, the V gene TRBV2; tentative D call: TRBD1 (5 bases). The CDR3 sequence is 14 residues long. Germline-derived CDR1 and CDR2 are SNHLY and FYNNEI. The germline V and J ends were trimmed by 7 bases and 2 bases, with 15 bases remaining between them. The CDR3 spells CASTTGLPPYEQYF. Written as DNA, the CDR3 is TGTGCCAGCACAACAGGTCTGCCCCCCTACGAGCAGTACTTC.

The chain is built from TRBV28 and TRBJ1-1; 10 bases agree with TRBD1. Trimming removed 3 bases from V and 7 bases from J; junction bases left unmatched: 8. Germline assignment: CDR1 MDHEN and CDR2 SYDVKM. The CDR3 length is 15 residues. The chain's CDR3 is CASSLGRTGGIEAFF. CDR3 sequence (DNA): TGTGCCAGCAGTTTGGGGAGGACAGGGGGGATTGAAGCTTTCTTT.

The chain links TRBV4-3 to TRBJ2-2, with TRBD1 matching over 12 bases. Germline trimming cut 4 bases from V and 4 bases from J; bases unmatched to any gene: 4. Germline CDR1 reads LGHNA; CDR2 reads YSLEER. This CDR3 is 16 amino acids long. CDR3 coding DNA: TGCGCCAGCAGCCCGGGACAGGGGGCCTTCACCGGGGAGCTGTTTTTT. Translated: CASSPGQGAFTGELFF.

In DNA, the CDR3 is TGTGCCAGCAGCCCGGGACAACCCGTGAACACTGAAGCTTTCTTT. This codes for CASSPGQPVNTEAFF. This sequence joins TRBV7-9 and TRBJ1-1; tentative D call: TRBD1 (6 bases). CDR1 is SEHNR and CDR2 is FQNEAQ in the germline V gene (reference sequence). The CDR3 is 15 residues long. Deletions cut 5 bases from V and 0 bases from J, with 13 bases between.

This clone was observed once. V usage is TRBV27 and J usage is TRBJ1-3; 8 bases match TRBD1. With 0 bases clipped from V and 2 bases from J, the junction kept 15 bases outside the gene matches. Looked up from germline, CDR1 is MNHEY and CDR2 is SMNVEV (reference sequence). The CDR3 is 20 amino acids. CDR3 loop: CASSLSGRGQWPFPGNTIYF. The CDR3 nucleotides read TGTGCCAGCAGTTTATCGGGCAGGGGGCAATGGCCCTTCCCTGGAAACACCATATATTTT.

The chain carries TRBV4-3 and TRBJ1-3; D call uncertain. The germline V gene has CDR1 LGHNA and CDR2 YSLEER. This CDR3 comprises 15 residues. The V end was cut by 1 base, the J end by 0 bases, with 7 bases between. The CDR3 sequence: CASSQVSNSGNTIYF. CDR3 nucleotide sequence: TGCGCCAGCAGCCAAGTTTCCAACTCTGGAAACACCATATATTTT.